Following are 3 T cell receptor beta chains from one sample sequenced in a study of monozygotic twins with inflammatory bowel disease. No DNA is given; TCRdb re-called the 5' RACE reads and lists each CDR3 protein once. This sample lists approximately 330,000 distinct CDR3 sequences; its ten largest clones have roughly 2%. The sequenced sample was blood. Receptors originate from a human donor with ulcerative colitis or Crohn's disease, or a healthy co-twin of an affected twin (not recorded which).

The chain has TRBV9 and TRBJ2-7. Germline V gene data show CDR1 as SGDLS and CDR2 as YYNGEE. CDR3 length: 17 amino acids. CDR3 region: CASSPVGWSGSSYEQYF. The variable domain in full, completed from reference TRBV9 and TRBJ2-7, reads DSGVTQTPKHLITATGQRVTLRCSPRSGDLSVYWYQQSLDQGLQFLIQYYNGEERAKGNILERFSAQQFPDLHSELNLSSLELGDSALYFCASSPVGWSGSSYEQYFGPGTRLTVT.

This chain connects TRBV20-1 to TRBJ2-3; TCRdb reports TRBD2, a call that lacks DNA to check it against. The CDR3 contains 14 residues. Germline assignment: CDR1 DFQATT and CDR2 SNEGSKA (reference sequence). This CDR3 reads CSAISGAVRDTQYF.

The V and J genes are TRBV20-1 and TRBJ2-3; TCRdb outputs TRBD2, but without DNA this stays unchecked. Germline CDR1 DFQATT, CDR2 SNEGSKA (reference sequence). The CDR3 runs 15 residues. CDR3: CSARDKAGLVGTQYF.